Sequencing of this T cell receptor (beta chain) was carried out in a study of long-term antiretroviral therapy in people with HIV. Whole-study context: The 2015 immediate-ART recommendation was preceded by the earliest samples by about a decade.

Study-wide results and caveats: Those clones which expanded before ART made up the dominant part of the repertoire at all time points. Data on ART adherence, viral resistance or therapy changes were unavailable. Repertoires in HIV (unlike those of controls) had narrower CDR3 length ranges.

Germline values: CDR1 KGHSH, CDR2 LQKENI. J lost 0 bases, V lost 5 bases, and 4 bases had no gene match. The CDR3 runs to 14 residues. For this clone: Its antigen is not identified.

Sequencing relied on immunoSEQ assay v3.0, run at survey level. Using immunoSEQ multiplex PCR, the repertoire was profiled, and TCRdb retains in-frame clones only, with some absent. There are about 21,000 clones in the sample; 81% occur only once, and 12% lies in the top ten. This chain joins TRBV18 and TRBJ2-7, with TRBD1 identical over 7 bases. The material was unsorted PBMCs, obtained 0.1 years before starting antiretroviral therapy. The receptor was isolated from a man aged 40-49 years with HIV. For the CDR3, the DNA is TGTGCCAGCTCATCCGACAGGGTCTCCTACGAGCAGTACTTC. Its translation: CASSSDRVSYEQYF.